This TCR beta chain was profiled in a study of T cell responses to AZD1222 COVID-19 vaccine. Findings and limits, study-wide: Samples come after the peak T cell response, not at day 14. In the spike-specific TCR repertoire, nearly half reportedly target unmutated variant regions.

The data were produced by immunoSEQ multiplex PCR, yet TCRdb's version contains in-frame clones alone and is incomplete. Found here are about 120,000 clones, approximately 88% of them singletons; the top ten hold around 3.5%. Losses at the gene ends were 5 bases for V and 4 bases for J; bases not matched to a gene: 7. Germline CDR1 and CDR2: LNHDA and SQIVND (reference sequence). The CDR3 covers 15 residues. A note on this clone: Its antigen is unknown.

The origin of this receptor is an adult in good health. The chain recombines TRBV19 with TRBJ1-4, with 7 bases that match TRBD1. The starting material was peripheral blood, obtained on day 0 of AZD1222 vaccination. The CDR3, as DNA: TGTGCCAGTAGTCCGCGGGACAGAAATAATGAAAAACTGTTTTTT. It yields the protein CASSPRDRNNEKLFF.